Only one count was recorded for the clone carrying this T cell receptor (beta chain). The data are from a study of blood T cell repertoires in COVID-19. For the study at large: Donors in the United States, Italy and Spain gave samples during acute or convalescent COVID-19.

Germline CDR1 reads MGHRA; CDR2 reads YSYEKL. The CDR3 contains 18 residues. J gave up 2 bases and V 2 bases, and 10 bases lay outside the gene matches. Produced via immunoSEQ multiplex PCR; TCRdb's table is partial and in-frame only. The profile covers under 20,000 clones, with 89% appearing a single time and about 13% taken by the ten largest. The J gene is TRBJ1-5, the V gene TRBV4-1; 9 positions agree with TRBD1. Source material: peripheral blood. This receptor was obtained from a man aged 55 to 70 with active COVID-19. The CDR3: CASSQSLGQGRGNQPQHF. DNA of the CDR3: TGCGCCAGCAGCCAATCTCTGGGACAGGGACGGGGCAATCAGCCCCAGCATTTT.